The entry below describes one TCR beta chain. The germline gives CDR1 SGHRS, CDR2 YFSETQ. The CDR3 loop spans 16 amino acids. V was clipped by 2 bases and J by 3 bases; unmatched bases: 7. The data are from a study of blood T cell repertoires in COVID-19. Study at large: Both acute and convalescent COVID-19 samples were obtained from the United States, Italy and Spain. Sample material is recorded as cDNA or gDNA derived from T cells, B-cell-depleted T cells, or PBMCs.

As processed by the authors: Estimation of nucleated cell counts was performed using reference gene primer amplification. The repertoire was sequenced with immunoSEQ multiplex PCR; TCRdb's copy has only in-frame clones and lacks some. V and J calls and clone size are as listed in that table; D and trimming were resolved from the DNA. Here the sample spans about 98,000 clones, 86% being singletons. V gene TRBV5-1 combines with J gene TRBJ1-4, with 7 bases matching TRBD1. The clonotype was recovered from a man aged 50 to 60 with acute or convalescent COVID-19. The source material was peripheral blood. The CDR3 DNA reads TGCGCCAGCAGCTTTGCTCCGGGACAGCCTAATGAAAAACTGTTTTTT. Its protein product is CASSFAPGQPNEKLFF.